This entry is about one TCR beta chain. This record comes from a study of T cell responses to AZD1222 COVID-19 vaccine. Some clones are missing from TCRdb's copy, which holds only in-frame ones; the method was immunoSEQ multiplex PCR. In the table there are about 260,000 clones, just over 90% of which are singletons. From germline, CDR1 is MDHEN and CDR2 SYDVKM. The V gene lost 8 bases and the J gene lost 3 bases, with 15 bases spanning the gap. The CDR3 has 14 residues. The source was peripheral blood, collected on day 0 of AZD1222 vaccination. The TCR comes from an adult in good health. The chain combines TRBV28 with TRBJ2-3, with D perhaps TRBD1 or TRBD2 (6 bases each). CDR3 protein: CASRDWGATDTQYF. The CDR3 DNA reads as TGTGCCAGCCGCGACTGGGGGGCGACAGATACGCAGTATTTT. Full variable domain (rest looked up from reference TRBV28 and TRBJ2-3): DVKVTQSSRYLVKRTGEKVFLECVQDMDHENMFWYRQDPGLGLRLIYFSYDVKMKEKGDIPEGYSVSREKKERFSLILESASTNQTSMYLCASRDWGATDTQYFGPGTRLTVL.